Sequencing of this T cell receptor (beta chain) was carried out in a study of blood T cell repertoires in COVID-19. The V gene's germline CDR1 is SGHDT and CDR2 YYEEEE. Trimming pared 4 bases from V and 1 base from J, leaving 17 bases between. The CDR3 has 16 amino acids. The data were produced by immunoSEQ multiplex PCR, yet TCRdb's version contains in-frame clones alone and is incomplete. The table records about 110,000 clones, 80% to 90% of them present only once. This sequence was found in a woman aged 45-65 years with acute or convalescent COVID-19. The sample consisted of peripheral blood. The V gene is TRBV5-6, the J gene TRBJ2-5, with D tentatively TRBD2 (7 bases). CDR3 nucleotide sequence: TGTGCCAGCAGCGCCCAGGGGAGGGGATTCCAAGAGACCCAGTACTTC. Translation: CASSAQGRGFQETQYF.